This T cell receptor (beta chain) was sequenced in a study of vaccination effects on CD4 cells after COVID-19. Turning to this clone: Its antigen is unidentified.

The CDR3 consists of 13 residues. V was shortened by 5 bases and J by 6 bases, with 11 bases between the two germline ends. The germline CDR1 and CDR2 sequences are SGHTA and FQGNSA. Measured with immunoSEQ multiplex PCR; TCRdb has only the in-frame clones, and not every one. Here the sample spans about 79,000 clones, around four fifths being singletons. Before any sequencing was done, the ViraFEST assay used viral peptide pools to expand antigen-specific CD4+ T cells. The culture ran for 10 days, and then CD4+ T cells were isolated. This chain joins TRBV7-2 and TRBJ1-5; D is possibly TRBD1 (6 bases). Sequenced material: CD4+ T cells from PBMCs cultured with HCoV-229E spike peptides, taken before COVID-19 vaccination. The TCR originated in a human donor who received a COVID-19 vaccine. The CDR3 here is CASSNRGGQPQHF. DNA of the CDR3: TGTGCCAGCAGCAATAGGGGGGGTCAGCCCCAGCATTTT.